The 14 T cell receptor beta chains below were found in one sample sequenced in a study of blood T cell repertoires in COVID-19. The assay was immunoSEQ multiplex PCR, and TCRdb's table has in-frame clones only and misses some. The sample includes tens of thousands of clones, more than 70% seen only once; the top ten take approximately 23%. Input material: peripheral blood. All receptors derive from a woman at least 80 years old with acute or convalescent COVID-19.

CDR3 amino acids: CASSGGTFYEQYF. CDR3 in DNA: TGTGCCAGCAGTGGGGGGACTTTCTACGAGCAGTACTTC. The rearrangement uses TRBV2 and TRBJ2-7; D might be TRBD2 (6 bases). In germline, CDR1 is SNHLY, CDR2 FYNNEI. The CDR3 totals 13 residues. V was cut by 4 bases and J by 3 bases, with 10 bases left in between.

DNA for the CDR3: TGTGCCAGCAGCTTAGAGTACGGGGAGGTAGGGCAGTACGTC. Translation gives CASSLEYGEVGQYV. V is TRBV7-9 and J is TRBJ2-7; D perhaps matches TRBD2 (6 bases). This CDR3 contains 14 residues. Germline V CDR1 and CDR2: SEHNR, FQNEAQ (reference sequence). Deletions cut 1 base from V and 9 bases from J, with 16 bases between.

The chain has TRBV9 and TRBJ2-5, with a possible D match to TRBD2 (5 bases). The ends were cut back, 4 bases at V and 5 bases at J, with 12 bases in the middle. The CDR3 sequence is 13 residues long. Germline CDR1 reads SGDLS; CDR2 reads YYNGEE. The CDR3 loop is CASSQRESETQYF. CDR3 DNA sequence: TGTGCCAGCAGCCAAAGGGAGTCGGAGACCCAGTACTTC. The full variable domain, its missing parts supplied by reference TRBV9 and TRBJ2-5, is DSGVTQTPKHLITATGQRVTLRCSPRSGDLSVYWYQQSLDQGLQFLIQYYNGEERAKGNILERFSAQQFPDLHSELNLSSLELGDSALYFCASSQRESETQYFGPGTRLLVL.

The chain carries TRBV28 and TRBJ1-5; D is possibly TRBD1 (5 bases). There are 14 residues in the CDR3. Germline V gene lookup returns CDR1 MDHEN and CDR2 SYDVKM. With 8 bases removed from V and 9 bases from J, the gap between germline ends came to 20 bases. CDR3 in amino acids: CASRDSQFQRPQHF. The CDR3 DNA follows: TGTGCCAGCCGAGACAGCCAATTCCAGAGGCCCCAGCATTTT.

This chain joins TRBV27 and TRBJ1-2; TRBD1 aligns across 10 bases. The CDR3 sequence is 15 residues long. The junction had 4 bases not matched to a gene; V was cut back by 4 bases and J by 2 bases. In germline, CDR1 is MNHEY, CDR2 SMNVEV (reference sequence). The CDR3 loop reads CASSSPGQGNYGYTF. The CDR3 nucleotides are TGTGCCAGCAGTTCGCCGGGACAGGGGAACTATGGCTACACCTTC.

The rearrangement uses TRBV5-3 and TRBJ2-1; tentative D call: TRBD1 (5 bases). TRBV5-3 has ORF status, its function being uncertain. The length of the CDR3 is 15 residues. Trimming removed 6 bases at V and 5 bases at J, with 18 bases between. The CDR3 DNA follows: TGTGCCAGAATGCCAGGGAATCGGGCCCACAATGAGCAGTTCTTC. It translates to CARMPGNRAHNEQFF.

The J gene is TRBJ2-3, the V gene TRBV5-1; D not resolved. V lost 10 bases, J lost 0 bases, and 12 bases lay in between. The CDR3 is 13 amino acids. Germline lookup yields CDR1 SGHRS and CDR2 YFSETQ. CDR3 region: CAPWASSTDTQYF. CDR3 nucleotide sequence: TGCGCCCCCTGGGCGTCTAGCACAGATACGCAGTATTTT.

This clone turned up a few times. This sequence joins TRBV7-9 and TRBJ1-1, with no clear D. This CDR3 has 13 amino acids. In germline, CDR1 is SEHNR, CDR2 FQNEAQ (reference sequence). Trimming took off 2 bases at V and 1 base at J, with 5 bases between the two ends. The chain's CDR3 is CASSLSENTEAFF. In DNA, the CDR3 is TGTGCCAGCAGCTTAAGCGAGAACACTGAAGCTTTCTTT.

The V gene is TRBV27, the J gene TRBJ2-4; D uncertain. The CDR3 has 14 residues. V was shortened by 8 bases and J by 1 base, with 12 bases between the two germline ends. Germline-derived CDR1 and CDR2 are MNHEY and SMNVEV (reference sequence). The CDR3 reads CASGSSLAKNIQYF. The CDR3 region has the DNA TGTGCCAGCGGCTCCAGTTTGGCCAAAAACATTCAGTACTTC.

V gene TRBV4-1 combines with J gene TRBJ1-4; tentatively, D is TRBD1 (5 bases). Germline CDR1 is MGHRA and CDR2 is YSYEKL. The CDR3 loop spans 15 amino acids. V was shortened by 0 bases and J by 6 bases, with 11 bases between the two germline ends. CDR3 in DNA: TGCGCCAGCAGCCAAGAAGGTATCAGGGATGAAAAACTGTTTTTT. This codes for CASSQEGIRDEKLFF.

The J gene is TRBJ2-1, the V gene TRBV5-6; 9 bases align to TRBD1. CDR1 SGHDT and CDR2 YYEEEE come from the germline V gene. Unmatched junction bases numbered 13, after V lost 2 bases and J lost 7 bases. The CDR3 is 17 amino acids. The chain's CDR3 is CASSFPPGTGPNNEQFF. CDR3 DNA sequence: TGTGCCAGCAGCTTCCCCCCGGGGACAGGGCCCAATAATGAGCAGTTCTTC.

In its sample, this clone was seen a few times. This chain uses TRBV9 with TRBJ1-4; maybe TRBD1 (5 bases). This CDR3 spans 15 amino acids. V shed 0 bases and J shed 8 bases, with 14 bases lying between them. Germline assignment: CDR1 SGDLS and CDR2 YYNGEE. The CDR3 DNA is TGTGCCAGCAGCGTAGTGGGCAGGGCGGAAGAAAAACTGTTTTTT. Amino acids: CASSVVGRAEEKLFF.

This clone was seen once. CDR3 residues: CASSAQAGVYNEQFF. For the CDR3, the DNA is TGTGCCAGCAGTGCCCAAGCCGGGGTATACAATGAGCAGTTCTTC. The chain uses TRBV2 and TRBJ2-1; perhaps TRBD2 as D (5 bases). Germline V gene lookup returns CDR1 SNHLY and CDR2 FYNNEI. Deletions cut 4 bases from V and 4 bases from J, with 14 bases between. The CDR3 runs to 15 residues.

This clone was observed a single time. The CDR3 region is CASKLGNTGELFF. CDR3 DNA sequence: TGTGCCTCTAAGCTTGGGAACACCGGGGAGCTGTTTTTT. The V call is TRBV10-3, the J call TRBJ2-2; no clear D gene. V lost 11 bases and J 1 base, leaving 11 bases between the germline ends. The CDR3 runs to 13 residues. Germline loops: CDR1 ENHRY, CDR2 SYGVKD.